One sample yielded the 15 T cell receptor beta chains listed below, sequenced in a study of early T cells in non-severe SARS-CoV-2 infection. TCRdb passed the 5' RACE reads through MiXCR, listing each CDR3 protein once. Of approximately 34,000 distinct CDR3 sequences in the sample, 6% to 9.5% are singletons; the top ten hold under 15%. Material: whole blood, obtained at baseline. The receptors come from an adult who was a healthcare worker with PCR-confirmed SARS-CoV-2 infection or an uninfected control (not recorded which).

This clonotype was counted only a few times. The V gene is TRBV2, the J gene TRBJ2-1, with D hard to call. This CDR3 is 12 amino acids long. The ends were cut back, 1 base at V and 12 bases at J, with 10 bases in the middle. CDR1 is SNHLY, CDR2 FYNNEI, per germline. CDR3 protein: CASSEEVAGQFF. CDR3 bases: TGTGCCAGCAGTGAAGAGGTTGCCGGGCAGTTCTTC.

This sequence joins TRBV7-9 and TRBJ1-1; no firm D call. V was pared by 11 bases and J by 4 bases, with 14 bases between. Germline values: CDR1 SEHNR, CDR2 FQNEAQ (reference sequence). The CDR3 is 12 amino acids. CDR3 bases: TGTGCCTCCCGAACGGGTGGCACTGAAGCTTTCTTT. This gives the protein CASRTGGTEAFF.

The chain recombines TRBV20-1 with TRBJ1-4, with a possible D match to TRBD1 (5 bases). The germline V gene has CDR1 DFQATT and CDR2 SNEGSKA (reference sequence). V dropped 5 bases and J dropped 0 bases, with 10 bases sitting between them. There are 14 residues in the CDR3. This chain's CDR3 is CSAWDGTTNEKLFF. The CDR3 DNA reads TGCAGTGCTTGGGACGGCACAACTAATGAAAAACTGTTTTTT.

This clonotype was seen more than once but under ten times. This chain connects TRBV20-1 to TRBJ2-1; maybe TRBD1 (6 bases). CDR3 length equals 14 residues. Per the germline V gene, CDR1 is DFQATT and CDR2 is SNEGSKA (reference sequence). Trimming removed 1 base at V and 5 bases at J, with 12 bases between. The CDR3 DNA sequence: TGCAGTGCTAGAGCAATGGGGGCTAACAATGAGCAGTTCTTC. Translation gives CSARAMGANNEQFF.

Ten or more counts support this clonotype. This chain uses TRBV7-9 with TRBJ2-3; 12 bases are shared with TRBD2. After removal of 4 bases from V and 2 bases from J, the junction contained 7 bases not matched to a gene. Germline CDR1 SEHNR, CDR2 FQNEAQ (reference sequence). This CDR3 is built from 17 residues. The CDR3 DNA sequence: TGTGCCAGCAGCTCCGTCCTAGCGGGGGGGTTCACAGATACGCAGTATTTT. Translation: CASSSVLAGGFTDTQYF.

This clonotype was observed a handful of times. The J gene is TRBJ1-1, the V gene TRBV28; 7 bases match TRBD1. V shed 5 bases and J 4 bases; nucleotides not matched to a gene: 7. The CDR3 has 14 residues. Germline lookup yields CDR1 MDHEN and CDR2 SYDVKM. CDR3 DNA sequence: TGTGCCAGCAGTCCCTCTCAGGGGGGCACTGAAGCTTTCTTT. It specifies CASSPSQGGTEAFF.

This clonotype came up many times. The chain carries TRBV12-3 or TRBV12-4 and TRBJ2-1; D perhaps matches TRBD2 (5 bases). The CDR3 length is 14 residues. The ends were cut back, 1 base at V and 6 bases at J, with 10 bases in the middle. The CDR3: CASSLGTGINEQFF. The CDR3 coding sequence is TGTGCCAGCAGTTTAGGTACCGGGATCAATGAGCAGTTCTTC.

The genes are TRBV13 and TRBJ2-3; no firm D call. CDR1 is PRHDT and CDR2 is FYEKMQ in the germline V gene (reference sequence). V lost 5 bases to trimming and J lost 7 bases, with 13 bases between them. CDR3 length: 13 residues. The chain's CDR3 is CASSGVVLHTQYF. The CDR3 DNA is TGTGCCAGCAGCGGAGTGGTGTTGCATACGCAGTATTTT. Looking up the rest from reference TRBV13 and TRBJ2-3 gives the full variable domain: AAGVIQSPRHLIKEKRETATLKCYPIPRHDTVYWYQQGPGQDPQFLISFYEKMQSDKGSIPDRFSAQQFSDYHSELNMSSLELGDSALYFCASSGVVLHTQYFGPGTRLTVL.

In its sample, this clonotype was seen many times. The chain combines TRBV7-6 with TRBJ2-1, with TRBD2 matching 16 bases. V lost 4 bases and J lost 0; bases outside the gene matches: 3. Germline CDR1 reads SGHVS; CDR2 reads FNYEAQ. The CDR3 contains 18 residues. CDR3: CASSSGTSGGASYNEQFF. For the CDR3, the DNA is TGTGCCAGCAGCTCAGGGACTAGCGGGGGGGCCTCCTACAATGAGCAGTTCTTC.

This clonotype was observed a few times. This chain connects TRBV7-8 to TRBJ1-4; D remains unclear. Germline V gives CDR1 SGHVS, CDR2 FQNEAQ. The CDR3 consists of 14 residues. Trimming left V 1 base short and J 5 bases short, with 8 bases between. The CDR3 DNA sequence: TGTGCCAGCAGCTTAGAAGTGGGAAATGAAAAACTGTTTTTT. The encoded protein is CASSLEVGNEKLFF.

This clonotype was seen ten or more times. J is TRBJ1-2 and V is TRBV5-1, with TRBD1 identical over 7 bases. Germline CDR1 SGHRS, CDR2 YFSETQ. The CDR3 is 16 residues long. With 4 bases clipped from V and 3 bases from J, the junction kept 12 bases outside the gene matches. The CDR3 spells CASSVTTGQRYYGYTF. CDR3 nucleotide sequence: TGCGCCAGCAGCGTGACAACGGGACAGAGGTACTATGGCTACACCTTC.

This chain uses TRBV6-5 with TRBJ2-3; 10 bases are shared with TRBD2. This CDR3 is built from 16 residues. Trimming removed 4 bases from V and 3 bases from J; junction bases left unmatched: 7. CDR1 and CDR2 (germline): MNHEY, SVGAGI. The CDR3 region is CASSSIAGGHTDTQYF. The CDR3 nucleotides are TGTGCCAGCAGTTCAATAGCGGGGGGACATACAGATACGCAGTATTTT.

The V gene is TRBV6-5, the J gene TRBJ2-7, with D maybe TRBD2 (6 bases). The germline V gene has CDR1 MNHEY and CDR2 SVGAGI. The V end lost 5 bases, the J end lost 0 bases, and 11 bases lay between the germline ends. This CDR3 is built from 14 residues. CDR3 region: CASSAGGLSYEQYF. The CDR3 coding sequence is TGTGCCAGCAGTGCCGGGGGACTCTCCTACGAGCAGTACTTC.

This clonotype was observed a handful of times. The chain has TRBV6-5 and TRBJ1-2; D may be TRBD1 (6 bases). The germline gives CDR1 MNHEY, CDR2 SVGAGI. This CDR3 comprises 15 residues. Trimming removed 8 bases at V and 2 bases at J, with 18 bases between. The CDR3 spells CASGGDRSINYGYTF. CDR3 sequence (DNA): TGTGCCAGCGGGGGCGACAGGTCTATAAACTATGGCTACACCTTC.

V gene TRBV6-4 combines with J gene TRBJ2-2, with 10 bases identical to TRBD2. CDR3 size: 15 residues. The V gene's germline CDR1 is MRHNA and CDR2 SNTAGT. V lost 5 bases, J lost 3 bases, and 3 bases stayed unmatched. The CDR3 is CASSSSGGDTGELFF. The CDR3 DNA reads as TGTGCCAGCAGTTCTAGCGGGGGCGACACCGGGGAGCTGTTTTTT.